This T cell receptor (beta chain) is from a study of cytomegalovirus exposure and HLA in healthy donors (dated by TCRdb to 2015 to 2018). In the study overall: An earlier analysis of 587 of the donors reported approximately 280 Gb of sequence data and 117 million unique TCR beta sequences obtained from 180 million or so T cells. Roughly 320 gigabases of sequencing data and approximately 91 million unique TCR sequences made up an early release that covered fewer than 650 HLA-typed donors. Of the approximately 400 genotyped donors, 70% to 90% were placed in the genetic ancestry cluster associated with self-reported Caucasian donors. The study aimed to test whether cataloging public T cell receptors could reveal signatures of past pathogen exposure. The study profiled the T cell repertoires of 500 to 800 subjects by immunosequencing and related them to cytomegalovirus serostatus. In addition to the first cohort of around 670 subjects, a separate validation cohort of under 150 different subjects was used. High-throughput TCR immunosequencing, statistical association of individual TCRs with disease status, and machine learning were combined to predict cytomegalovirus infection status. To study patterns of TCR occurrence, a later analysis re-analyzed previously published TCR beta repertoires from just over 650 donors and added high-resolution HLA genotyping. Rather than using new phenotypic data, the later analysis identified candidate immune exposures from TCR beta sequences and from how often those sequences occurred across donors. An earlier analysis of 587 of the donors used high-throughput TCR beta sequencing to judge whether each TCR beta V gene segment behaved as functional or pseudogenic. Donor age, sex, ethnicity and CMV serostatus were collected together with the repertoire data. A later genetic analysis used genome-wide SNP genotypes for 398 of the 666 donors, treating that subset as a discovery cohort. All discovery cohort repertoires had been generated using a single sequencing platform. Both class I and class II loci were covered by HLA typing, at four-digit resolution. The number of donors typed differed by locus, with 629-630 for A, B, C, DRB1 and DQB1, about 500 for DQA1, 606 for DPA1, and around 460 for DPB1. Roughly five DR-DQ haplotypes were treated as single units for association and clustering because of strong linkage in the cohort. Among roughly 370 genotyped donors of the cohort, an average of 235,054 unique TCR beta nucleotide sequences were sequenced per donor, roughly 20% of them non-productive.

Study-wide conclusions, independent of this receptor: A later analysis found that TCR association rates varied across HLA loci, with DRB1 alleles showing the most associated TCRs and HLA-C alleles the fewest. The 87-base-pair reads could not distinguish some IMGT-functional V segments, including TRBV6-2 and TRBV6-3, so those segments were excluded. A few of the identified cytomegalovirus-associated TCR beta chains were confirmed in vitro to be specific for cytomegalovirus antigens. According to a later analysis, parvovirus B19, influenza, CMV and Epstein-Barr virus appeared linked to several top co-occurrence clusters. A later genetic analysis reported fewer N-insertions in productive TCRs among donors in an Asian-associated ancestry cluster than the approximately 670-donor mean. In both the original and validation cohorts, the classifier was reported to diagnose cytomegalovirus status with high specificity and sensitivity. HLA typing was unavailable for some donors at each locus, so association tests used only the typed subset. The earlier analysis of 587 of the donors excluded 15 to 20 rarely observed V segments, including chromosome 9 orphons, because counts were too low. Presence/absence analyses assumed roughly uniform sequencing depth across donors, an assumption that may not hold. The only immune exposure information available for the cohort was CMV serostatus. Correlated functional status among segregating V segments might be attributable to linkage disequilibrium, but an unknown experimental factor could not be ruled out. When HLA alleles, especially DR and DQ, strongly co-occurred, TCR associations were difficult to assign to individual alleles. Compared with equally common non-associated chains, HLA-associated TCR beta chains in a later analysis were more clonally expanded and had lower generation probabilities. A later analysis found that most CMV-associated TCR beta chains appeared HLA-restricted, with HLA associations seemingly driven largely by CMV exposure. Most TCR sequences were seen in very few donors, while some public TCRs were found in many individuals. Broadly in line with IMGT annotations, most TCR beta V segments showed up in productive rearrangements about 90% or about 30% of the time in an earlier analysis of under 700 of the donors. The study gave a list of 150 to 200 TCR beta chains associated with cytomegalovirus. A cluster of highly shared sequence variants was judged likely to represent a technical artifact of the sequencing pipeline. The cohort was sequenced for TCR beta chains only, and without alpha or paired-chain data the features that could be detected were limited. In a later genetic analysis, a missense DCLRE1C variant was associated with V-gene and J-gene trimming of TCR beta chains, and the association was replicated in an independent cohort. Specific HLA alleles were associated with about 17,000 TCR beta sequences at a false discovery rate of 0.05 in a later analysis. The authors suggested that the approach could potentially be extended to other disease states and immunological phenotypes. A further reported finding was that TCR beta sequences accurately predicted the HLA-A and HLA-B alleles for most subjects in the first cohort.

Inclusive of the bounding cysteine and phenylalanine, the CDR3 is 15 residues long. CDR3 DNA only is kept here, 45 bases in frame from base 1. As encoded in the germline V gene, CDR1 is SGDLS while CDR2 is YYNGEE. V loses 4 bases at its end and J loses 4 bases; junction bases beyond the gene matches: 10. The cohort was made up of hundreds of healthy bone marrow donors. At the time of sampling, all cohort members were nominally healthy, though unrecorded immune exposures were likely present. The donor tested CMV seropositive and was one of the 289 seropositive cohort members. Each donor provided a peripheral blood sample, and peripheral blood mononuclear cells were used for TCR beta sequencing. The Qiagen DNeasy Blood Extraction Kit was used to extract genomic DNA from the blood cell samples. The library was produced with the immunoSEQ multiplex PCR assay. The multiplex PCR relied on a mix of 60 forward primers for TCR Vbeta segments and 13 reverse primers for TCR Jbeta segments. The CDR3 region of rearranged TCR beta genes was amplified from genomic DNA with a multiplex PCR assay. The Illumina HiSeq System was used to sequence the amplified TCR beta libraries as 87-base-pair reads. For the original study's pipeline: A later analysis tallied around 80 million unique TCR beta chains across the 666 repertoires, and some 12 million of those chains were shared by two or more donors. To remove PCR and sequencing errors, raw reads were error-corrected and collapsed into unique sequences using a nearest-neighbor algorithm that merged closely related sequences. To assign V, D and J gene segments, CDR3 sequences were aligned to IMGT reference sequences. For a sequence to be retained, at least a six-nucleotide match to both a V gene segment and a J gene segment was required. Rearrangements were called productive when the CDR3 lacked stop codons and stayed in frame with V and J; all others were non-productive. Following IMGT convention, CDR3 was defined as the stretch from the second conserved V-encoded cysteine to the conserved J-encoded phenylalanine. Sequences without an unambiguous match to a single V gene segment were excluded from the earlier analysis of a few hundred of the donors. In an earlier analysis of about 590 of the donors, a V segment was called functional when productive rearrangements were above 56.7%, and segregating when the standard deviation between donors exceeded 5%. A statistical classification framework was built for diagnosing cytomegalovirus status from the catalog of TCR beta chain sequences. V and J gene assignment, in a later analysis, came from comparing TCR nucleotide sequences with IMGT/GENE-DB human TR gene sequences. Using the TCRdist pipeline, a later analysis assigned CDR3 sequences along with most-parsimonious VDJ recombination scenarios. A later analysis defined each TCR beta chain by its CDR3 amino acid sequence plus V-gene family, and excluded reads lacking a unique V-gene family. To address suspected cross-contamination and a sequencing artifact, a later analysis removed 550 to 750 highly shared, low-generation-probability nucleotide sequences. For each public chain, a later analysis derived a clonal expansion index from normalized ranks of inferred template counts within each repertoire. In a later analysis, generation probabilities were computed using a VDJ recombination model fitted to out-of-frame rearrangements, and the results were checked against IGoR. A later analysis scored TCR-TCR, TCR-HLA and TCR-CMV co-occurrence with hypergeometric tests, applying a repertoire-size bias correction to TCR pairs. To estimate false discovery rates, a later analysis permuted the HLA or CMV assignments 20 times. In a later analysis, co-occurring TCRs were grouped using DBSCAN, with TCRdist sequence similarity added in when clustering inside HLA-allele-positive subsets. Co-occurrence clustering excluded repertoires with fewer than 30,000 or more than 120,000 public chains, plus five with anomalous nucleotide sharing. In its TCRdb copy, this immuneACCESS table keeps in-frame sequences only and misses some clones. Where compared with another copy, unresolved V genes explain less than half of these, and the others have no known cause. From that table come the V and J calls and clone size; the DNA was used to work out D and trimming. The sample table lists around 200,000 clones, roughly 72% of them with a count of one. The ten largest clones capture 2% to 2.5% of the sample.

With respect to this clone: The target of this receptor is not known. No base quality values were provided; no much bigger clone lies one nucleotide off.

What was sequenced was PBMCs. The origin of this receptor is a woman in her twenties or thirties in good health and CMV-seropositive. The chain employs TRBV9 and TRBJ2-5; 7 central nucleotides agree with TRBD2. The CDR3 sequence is CASSPQLLALETQYF. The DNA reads TGTGCCAGCAGCCCCCAGCTACTAGCGCTAGAGACCCAGTACTTC.